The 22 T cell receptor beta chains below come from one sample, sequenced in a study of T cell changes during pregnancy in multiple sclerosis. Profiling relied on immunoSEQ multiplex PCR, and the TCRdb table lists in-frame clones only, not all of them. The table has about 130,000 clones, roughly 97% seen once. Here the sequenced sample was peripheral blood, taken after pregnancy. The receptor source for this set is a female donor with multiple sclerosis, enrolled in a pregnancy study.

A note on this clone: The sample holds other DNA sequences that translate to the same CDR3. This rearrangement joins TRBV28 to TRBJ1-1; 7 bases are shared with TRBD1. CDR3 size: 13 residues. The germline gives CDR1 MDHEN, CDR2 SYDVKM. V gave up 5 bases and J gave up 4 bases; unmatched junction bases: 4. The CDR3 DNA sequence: TGTGCCAGCAGTCTAAGGGGGCGCACTGAAGCTTTCTTT. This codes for CASSLRGRTEAFF.

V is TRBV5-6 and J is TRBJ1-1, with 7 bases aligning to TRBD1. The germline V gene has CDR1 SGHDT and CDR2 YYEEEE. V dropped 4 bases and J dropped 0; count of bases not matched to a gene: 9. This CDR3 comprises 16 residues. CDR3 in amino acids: CASSLLPTGLNTEAFF. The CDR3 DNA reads TGTGCCAGCAGCCTCCTCCCGACAGGGCTGAACACTGAAGCTTTCTTT.

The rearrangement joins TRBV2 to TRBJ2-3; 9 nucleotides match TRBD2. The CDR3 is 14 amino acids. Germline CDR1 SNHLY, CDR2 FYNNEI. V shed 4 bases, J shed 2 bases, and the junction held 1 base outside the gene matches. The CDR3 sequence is CASSGLAVTDTQYF. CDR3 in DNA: TGTGCCAGCAGTGGACTAGCGGTCACAGATACGCAGTATTTT. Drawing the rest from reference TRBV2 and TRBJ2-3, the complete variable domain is EPEVTQTPSHQVTQMGQEVILRCVPISNHLYFYWYRQILGQKVEFLVSFYNNEISEKSEIFDDQFSVERPDGSNFTLKIRSTKLEDSAMYFCASSGLAVTDTQYFGPGTRLTVL.

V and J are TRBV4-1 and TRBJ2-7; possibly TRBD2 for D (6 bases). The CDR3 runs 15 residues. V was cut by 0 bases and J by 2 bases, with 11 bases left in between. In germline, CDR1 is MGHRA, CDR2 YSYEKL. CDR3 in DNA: TGCGCCAGCAGCCAAGAGACTAGTTGGGCCTACGAGCAGTACTTC. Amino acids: CASSQETSWAYEQYF.

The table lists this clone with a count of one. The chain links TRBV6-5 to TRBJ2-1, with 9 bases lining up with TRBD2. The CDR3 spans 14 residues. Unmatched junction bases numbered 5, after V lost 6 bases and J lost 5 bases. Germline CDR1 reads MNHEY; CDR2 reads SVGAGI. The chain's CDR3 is CASRSGLANNEQFF. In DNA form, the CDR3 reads TGTGCCAGCAGGTCCGGACTAGCGAACAATGAGCAGTTCTTC.

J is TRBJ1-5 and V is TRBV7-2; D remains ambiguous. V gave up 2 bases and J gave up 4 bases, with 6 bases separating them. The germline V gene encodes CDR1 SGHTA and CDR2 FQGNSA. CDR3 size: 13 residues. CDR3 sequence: CASSLSLNQPQHF. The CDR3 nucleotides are TGTGCCAGCAGCTTATCGTTGAATCAGCCCCAGCATTTT.

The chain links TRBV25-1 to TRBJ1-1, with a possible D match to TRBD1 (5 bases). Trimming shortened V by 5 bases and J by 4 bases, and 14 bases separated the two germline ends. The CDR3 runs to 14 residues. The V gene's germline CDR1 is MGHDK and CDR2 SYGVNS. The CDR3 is CASSPFAGGTEAFF. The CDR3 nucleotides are TGTGCCAGCAGTCCTTTCGCGGGGGGCACTGAAGCTTTCTTT.

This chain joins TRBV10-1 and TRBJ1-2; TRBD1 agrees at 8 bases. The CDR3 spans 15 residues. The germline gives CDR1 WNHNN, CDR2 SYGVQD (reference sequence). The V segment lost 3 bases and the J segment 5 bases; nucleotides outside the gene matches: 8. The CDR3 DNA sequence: TGCGCCAGCAGTGATTTATTGGGACAGGAGTATGGCTACACCTTC. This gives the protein CASSDLLGQEYGYTF.

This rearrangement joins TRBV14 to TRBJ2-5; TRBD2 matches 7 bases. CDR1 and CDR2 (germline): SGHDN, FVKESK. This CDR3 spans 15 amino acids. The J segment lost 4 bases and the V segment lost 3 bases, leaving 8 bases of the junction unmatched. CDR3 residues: CASSHGGGVGETQYF. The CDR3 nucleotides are TGTGCCAGCAGCCACGGCGGGGGAGTGGGAGAGACCCAGTACTTC.

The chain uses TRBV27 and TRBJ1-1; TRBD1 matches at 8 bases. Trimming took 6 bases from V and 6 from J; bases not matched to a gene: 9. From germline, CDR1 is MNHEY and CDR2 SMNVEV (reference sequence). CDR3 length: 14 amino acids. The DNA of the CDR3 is TGTGCCAGCAGAAATTCAGGGGGCGCGGCTGAAGCTTTCTTT. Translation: CASRNSGGAAEAFF.

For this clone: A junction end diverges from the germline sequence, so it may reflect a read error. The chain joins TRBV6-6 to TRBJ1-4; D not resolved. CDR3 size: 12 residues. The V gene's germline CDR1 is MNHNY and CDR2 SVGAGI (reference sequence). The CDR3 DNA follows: TGTGCCAGCAGTTACTCCCCCCCGTCTACGGTTTTT. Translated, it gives CASSYSPPSTVF.

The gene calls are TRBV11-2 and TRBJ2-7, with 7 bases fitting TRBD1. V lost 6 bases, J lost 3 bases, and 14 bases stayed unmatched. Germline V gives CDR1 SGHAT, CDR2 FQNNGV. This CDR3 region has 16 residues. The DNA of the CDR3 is TGTGCCAGCAGTCCACGTGACAGGGAACGGATCTACGAGCAGTACTTC. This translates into CASSPRDRERIYEQYF.

CDR3 region: CASSQTGGWTEAFF. The CDR3 DNA reads as TGTGCCAGCAGCCAAACAGGGGGCTGGACTGAAGCTTTCTTT. This chain connects TRBV5-5 to TRBJ1-1, with 9 bases identical to TRBD1. The length of the CDR3 is 14 residues. Germline V gives CDR1 SGHKS, CDR2 YYEKEE (reference sequence). Trimming removed 4 bases from V and 5 bases from J; junction bases left unmatched: 6.

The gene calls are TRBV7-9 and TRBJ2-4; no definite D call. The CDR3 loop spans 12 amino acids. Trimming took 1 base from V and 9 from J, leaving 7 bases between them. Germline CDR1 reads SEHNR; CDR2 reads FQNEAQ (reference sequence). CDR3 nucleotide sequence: TGTGCCAGCAGCTTAGAGACACCCATTCAGTACTTC. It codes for CASSLETPIQYF.

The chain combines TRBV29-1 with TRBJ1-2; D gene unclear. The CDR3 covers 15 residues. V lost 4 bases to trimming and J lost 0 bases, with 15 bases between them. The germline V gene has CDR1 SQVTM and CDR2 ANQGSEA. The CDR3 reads CSVANLAGTNYGYTF. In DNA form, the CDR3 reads TGCAGCGTTGCTAATCTGGCAGGAACTAACTATGGCTACACCTTC.

The CDR3 here is CASSEGGSGRTDTQYF. The CDR3 bases are TGTGCCAGCAGCGAGGGGGGTAGCGGGAGAACAGATACGCAGTATTTT. This chain joins TRBV9 and TRBJ2-3; 9 nucleotides agree with TRBD2. The CDR3 has 16 residues. Germline-derived CDR1 and CDR2 are SGDLS and YYNGEE. With V trimmed by 3 bases and J by 3 bases, 8 bases remained unmatched. Full variable domain (remainder filled in from reference TRBV9 and TRBJ2-3): DSGVTQTPKHLITATGQRVTLRCSPRSGDLSVYWYQQSLDQGLQFLIQYYNGEERAKGNILERFSAQQFPDLHSELNLSSLELGDSALYFCASSEGGSGRTDTQYFGPGTRLTVL.

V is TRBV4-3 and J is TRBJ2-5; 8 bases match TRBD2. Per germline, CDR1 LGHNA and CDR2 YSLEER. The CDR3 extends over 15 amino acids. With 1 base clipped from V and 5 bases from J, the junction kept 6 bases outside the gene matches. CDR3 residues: CASSQGVAGSETQYF. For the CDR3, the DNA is TGCGCCAGCAGCCAAGGGGTAGCGGGAAGCGAGACCCAGTACTTC.

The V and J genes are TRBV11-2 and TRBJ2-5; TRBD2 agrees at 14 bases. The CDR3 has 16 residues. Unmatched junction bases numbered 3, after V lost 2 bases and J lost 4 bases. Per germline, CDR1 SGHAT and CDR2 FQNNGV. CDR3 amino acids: CASSLLGLAGVETQYF. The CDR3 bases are TGTGCCAGCAGCTTATTGGGACTAGCGGGAGTAGAGACCCAGTACTTC.

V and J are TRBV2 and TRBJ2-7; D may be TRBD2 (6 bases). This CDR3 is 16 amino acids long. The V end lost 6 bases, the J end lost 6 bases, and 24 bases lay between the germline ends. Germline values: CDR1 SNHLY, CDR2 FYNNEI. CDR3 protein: CASRLTSGTVIAEQYF. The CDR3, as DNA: TGTGCCAGCAGACTAACATCCGGGACTGTTATCGCCGAGCAGTACTTC.

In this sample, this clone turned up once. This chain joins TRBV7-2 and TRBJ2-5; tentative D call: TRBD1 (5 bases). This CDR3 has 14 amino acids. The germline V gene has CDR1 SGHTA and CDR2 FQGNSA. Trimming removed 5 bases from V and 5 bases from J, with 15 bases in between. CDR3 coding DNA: TGTGCCAGCAGCCCGCCAGGGCGGTGGGAGACCCAGTACTTC. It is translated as CASSPPGRWETQYF.

The DNA of the CDR3 is TGTGCCAGCAGTGGGGAGCTCAGGGACAGGGGCTATGGCTACACCTTC. Translation gives CASSGELRDRGYGYTF. The chain carries TRBV2 and TRBJ1-2; 10 bases map to TRBD1. Germline trimming cut 4 bases from V and 4 bases from J; bases unmatched to any gene: 9. This CDR3 is built from 16 residues. Germline V gene lookup returns CDR1 SNHLY and CDR2 FYNNEI.

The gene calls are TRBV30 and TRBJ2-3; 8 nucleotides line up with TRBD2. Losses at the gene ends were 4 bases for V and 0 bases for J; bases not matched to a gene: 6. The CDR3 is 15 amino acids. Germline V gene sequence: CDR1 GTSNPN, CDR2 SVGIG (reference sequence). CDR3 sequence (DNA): TGTGCCTGGACTAGCGGGTCAACTAGCACAGATACGCAGTATTTT. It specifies CAWTSGSTSTDTQYF.